The count of the clone carrying this TCR beta chain is one. Its target is not known. The sample originates from a study of shared clonotypes between healthy human individuals. Study-wide results and limits: Generation of non-shared clonotypes was less probable than generation of clonotypes shared by all four donors. The donor pool, a small one, limited the genetic and exposure-history diversity represented.

Assay used: immunoSEQ multiplex PCR; TCRdb lists only in-frame clones, some missing. This sample has approximately 1.1 million clones, with about four fifths found just once. Those who donated, Caucasian adults without exception, all lived in Nashville, Tennessee. There are 13 residues in the CDR3. Germline V gene lookup returns CDR1 SGHTA and CDR2 FQGNSA. V was cut by 3 bases and J by 5 bases, with 10 bases left in between. This receptor was taken from a man between 18 and 29 years old in good health. Some clones in this sample may be carry-over from other donors' samples. The J gene is TRBJ2-5, the V gene TRBV7-2, with D perhaps TRBD2 (5 bases). Sequenced material: memory CD4+ T cells from PBMCs. Subset here: CD45RA-negative fraction. The CDR3 loop is CASSFSRGETQYF. CDR3 in DNA: TGTGCCAGCAGCTTTTCACGAGGGGAGACCCAGTACTTC.